The rows below give T cell receptor beta chains drawn from one sample of a study of blood T cell repertoires in COVID-19. Assay: immunoSEQ multiplex PCR; the TCRdb copy retains only in-frame clones and omits some. The sample consists of 60,000 or so clones, almost 85% of them appearing once. Specimen: peripheral blood. The receptors originated from a man aged 60-69 years with acute or convalescent COVID-19. Both conserved end residues are part of each CDR3. A D gene is named only where the DNA matches it firmly. For some rows the clone size is stated as once, few or many, or as a class when expanded; others skip it.

.,.,TRBJ1-6,TRBV5-1,TGCGCCAGCAGGAATGAAGAAAGAGAGTCACCCCTCCACTTT,CASRNEERESPLHF
.,.,TRBJ2-3,TRBV7-9,TGTGCCAGCAGCTTAAGGGGAAGCACAGATACGCAGTATTTT,CASSLRGSTDTQYF
.,.,TRBJ2-7,TRBV7-9,TGTGCCAGCAGCTTAGCGGGGGCCTCTGGGGACGAGCAGTACTTC,CASSLAGASGDEQYF
few,TRBD2,TRBJ2-7,TRBV4-1,TGCGCCAGCAGCCAAGCGGGGGGAGGCGAGCAGTACTTC,CASSQAGGGEQYF
.,TRBD1,TRBJ2-7,TRBV18,TGTGCCAGCTCACAAGAGGGGGCCTTGGGTTACGAGCAGTACTTC,CASSQEGALGYEQYF
.,TRBD2,TRBJ2-3,TRBV5-1,TGCGCCAGTAGCGGGGGGGGGTGGAGCACAGATACGCAGTATTTT,CASSGGGWSTDTQYF
once,.,TRBJ1-5,TRBV4-1,TGCGCCAGCAGCCAAGATCAGGAGGCGCAGCCCCAGCATTTT,CASSQDQEAQPQHF
.,.,TRBJ2-1,TRBV4-1,TGCGCCAGCAGCCCAAACACAGGGTCGAGTGAGCAGTTCTTC,CASSPNTGSSEQFF
few,.,TRBJ2-2,TRBV7-9,TGTGCCAGCTATGATGCAGGGCGCACCGGGGAGCTGTTTTTT,CASYDAGRTGELFF
.,TRBD1,TRBJ1-2,TRBV4-1,TGCGCCAGCAGCCAAGTAAACAGGGGGCACAACTATGGCTACACCTTC,CASSQVNRGHNYGYTF
.,.,TRBJ1-5,TRBV6-1,TGTGCCAGCAGTGTTTACGTGGCAATTAGCAATCAGCCCCAGCATTTT,CASSVYVAISNQPQHF
.,.,TRBJ2-2,TRBV13,TGTGCCAGCAGCCCCCAACAGGGATCGTACACCGGGGAGCTGTTTTTT,CASSPQQGSYTGELFF
few,TRBD2,TRBJ2-2,TRBV9,TGTGCCAGCAGCTTTCGGACTAGCGGGAGCACCGGGGAGCTGTTTTTT,CASSFRTSGSTGELFF
few,.,TRBJ1-1,TRBV7-2,TGTGCCAGCCAGGGGAACACTGAAGCTTTCTTT,CASQGNTEAFF
.,.,TRBJ1-3,TRBV24-1,TGTGCCACCAGTGATTCAGGTGGTGGAAACACCATATATTTT,CATSDSGGGNTIYF
.,.,TRBJ2-3,TRBV28,TGTGCCAGCAGTTTACGGGGGGCCGGCACAGATACGCAGTATTTT,CASSLRGAGTDTQYF
.,TRBD1,TRBJ2-7,TRBV28,TGTGCCAGCAGGTCCCGGGACAGTCCAGGTCACGCCTACGAGCAGTACTTC,CASRSRDSPGHAYEQYF